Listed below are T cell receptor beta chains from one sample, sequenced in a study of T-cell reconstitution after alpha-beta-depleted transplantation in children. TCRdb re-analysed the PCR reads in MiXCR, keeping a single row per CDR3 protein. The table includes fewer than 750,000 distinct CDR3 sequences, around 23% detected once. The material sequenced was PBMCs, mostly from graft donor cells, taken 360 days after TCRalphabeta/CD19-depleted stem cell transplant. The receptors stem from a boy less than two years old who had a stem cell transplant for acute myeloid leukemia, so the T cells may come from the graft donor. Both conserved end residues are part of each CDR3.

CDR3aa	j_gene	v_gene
CASSQDWALIINTGELFF	TRBJ2-2	TRBV4-3
CASSLRGRPFNEQFF	TRBJ2-1	TRBV5-8
CASSLELQGTGTDTQYF	TRBJ2-3	TRBV7-8
CALRAGAGELFF	TRBJ2-2	TRBV6-6
CATSDPTGGNYGYTF	TRBJ1-2	TRBV24-1
CASSGAGTEQFF	TRBJ2-1	TRBV7-9
CSARERAYGLLSHNEQFF	TRBJ2-1	TRBV20-1
CASSLMVGVSGGQYF	TRBJ2-7	TRBV11-2
CSASGQGSNQPQHF	TRBJ1-5	TRBV20-1
CASSQLAGATGELFF	TRBJ2-2	TRBV3-1
CASSTHPYEQFF	TRBJ2-1	TRBV19
CASSLNLSRGQQETQYF	TRBJ2-5	TRBV7-3
CASSPSRGGPHEQFF	TRBJ2-1	TRBV12-3/TRBV12-4
CASSWGGGADTQYF	TRBJ2-3	TRBV7-6
CASMRTSGGRRDETQYF	TRBJ2-5	TRBV5-5
CARSPATGGKEEQFF	TRBJ2-1	TRBV5-4
CASSSTGVGYTF	TRBJ1-2	TRBV7-8
CASSHRTGGGTDTQYF	TRBJ2-3	TRBV4-1
CASSPALNYEQYF	TRBJ2-7	TRBV7-2
CSVGDSNTEAFF	TRBJ1-1	TRBV29-1
CATRGPSYEQYF	TRBJ2-7	TRBV15
CASSLPYTGTGVWEQYF	TRBJ2-7	TRBV7-2
CSVALDRGNEQFF	TRBJ2-1	TRBV29-1
CSARAARPKETQYF	TRBJ2-5	TRBV20-1
CASHPVGSYEQYF	TRBJ2-7	TRBV5-4
CASSLLGRVDSNTGELFF	TRBJ2-2	TRBV5-1
CASSPTMRRDPYEQYF	TRBJ2-7	TRBV5-1
CASSYPDGTTSYEQYF	TRBJ2-7	TRBV6-5
CASSEDRDGYTF	TRBJ1-2	TRBV7-2
CASSPSGNSYEQYF	TRBJ2-7	TRBV12-3/TRBV12-4
CSVGRGWTDTQYF	TRBJ2-3	TRBV29-1
CASSGGWNRDGYTF	TRBJ1-2	TRBV5-5
CASSPNNARVNYGYTF	TRBJ1-2	TRBV4-3
CASSMGQGGNQPQHF	TRBJ1-5	TRBV5-1
CASSATLTGELFF	TRBJ2-2	TRBV5-8
CSVAGLMNTEAFF	TRBJ1-1	TRBV29-1
CASSDPGQRQETQYF	TRBJ2-5	TRBV7-6
CSVERGLSGNTIYF	TRBJ1-3	TRBV29-1
CASSPLKMGGYSPLHF	TRBJ1-6	TRBV27
CASSLGTGTQGTLHF	TRBJ1-6	TRBV28
CASSPRLGDYNEQFF	TRBJ2-1	TRBV11-2
CSARERGRPYEQYF	TRBJ2-7	TRBV20-1
CASSLLGPDTQYF	TRBJ2-3	TRBV28
CASSYVRGEETQYF	TRBJ2-5	TRBV6-5
CSAPPWNDPGGEQFF	TRBJ2-1	TRBV20-1
CAISQGNTGELFF	TRBJ2-2	TRBV10-3
CASRVPGTGSRPQHF	TRBJ1-5	TRBV28
CATVRGPGETQYF	TRBJ2-5	TRBV10-3
CAIGTDRVPYNEQFF	TRBJ2-1	TRBV10-3
CSATDGGAENEQFF	TRBJ2-1	TRBV20-1
CASRFTSGGAREQFF	TRBJ2-1	TRBV5-1
CASSFRNGGTGELFF	TRBJ2-2	TRBV7-6
CASLDFTGELFF	TRBJ2-2	TRBV2
CASSLGQGPFEQYF	TRBJ2-7	TRBV7-6
CASKTAGGNTGELFF	TRBJ2-2	TRBV6-1